Shown below are 7 T cell receptor beta chains from a single sample sequenced in a study of T cell responses to AZD1222 COVID-19 vaccine. The table came from immunoSEQ multiplex PCR; TCRdb's copy has only in-frame clones and leaves some out. In the table there are 100,000 to 150,000 clones, about nine tenths of which are singletons. The input for sequencing was peripheral blood, taken on day 0 of AZD1222 vaccination. The source of these receptors is an adult in good health.

V usage is TRBV5-4 and J usage is TRBJ2-6, with unresolved D. In germline, CDR1 is SGHNT, CDR2 YYREEE (reference sequence). The CDR3 spans 14 residues. V was trimmed by 8 bases and J by 2 bases, leaving 11 bases between them. The CDR3 sequence is CASTDRTGANVLTF. The CDR3 DNA is TGTGCCAGTACAGATCGAACTGGGGCCAACGTCCTGACTTTC.

This clone has a handful of counts. The chain carries TRBV2 and TRBJ1-2; D may be TRBD1 (5 bases). Germline assignment: CDR1 SNHLY and CDR2 FYNNEI. This CDR3 is 14 amino acids long. V dropped 4 bases and J dropped 4 bases, with 13 bases sitting between them. The CDR3 protein is CASSVRAGGYGYTF. The CDR3 DNA reads as TGTGCCAGCAGTGTAAGGGCTGGGGGCTATGGCTACACCTTC.

V and J are TRBV13 and TRBJ1-5, with D possibly matching TRBD1 (5 bases). This CDR3 has 14 amino acids. CDR1 PRHDT and CDR2 FYEKMQ come from the germline V gene (reference sequence). Trimming left V 1 base short and J 5 bases short, with 9 bases between. The CDR3 coding sequence is TGTGCCAGCAGCTTAGCCGGGACGCATCAGCCCCAGCATTTT. Translation gives CASSLAGTHQPQHF.

This clone was observed once. The chain carries TRBV6-2 or TRBV6-3 and TRBJ2-7, with D unclear. V lost 2 bases and J lost 4, with 15 bases in between. The CDR3 consists of 15 residues. The V gene's germline CDR1 is MNHEY and CDR2 SVGEGT. The CDR3 DNA reads as TGTGCCAGCAGTTACCTTAACCCGGGCAGGTACGAGCAGTACTTC. This sequence encodes CASSYLNPGRYEQYF.

V usage is TRBV3-1 (or the pseudogene TRBV3-2) and J usage is TRBJ1-6; D gene uncertain. The CDR3 is 11 amino acids. The V end was cut by 5 bases, the J end by 5 bases, with 1 base between. Germline-derived CDR1 and CDR2 are LGHDT and YNNKEL (reference sequence). CDR3 sequence reads: CASSNNSPLHF. CDR3 DNA sequence: TGTGCCAGCAGCAATAATTCACCCCTCCACTTT.

The chain carries TRBV6-5 and TRBJ1-2, with D possibly matching TRBD1 (6 bases). Trimming took off 5 bases at V and 4 bases at J, with 17 bases between the two ends. The germline V gene has CDR1 MNHEY and CDR2 SVGAGI. CDR3 length: 15 residues. The CDR3 nucleotides read TGTGCCAGCAGTAGCCCGGGACAAGGGGCCTATGGCTACACCTTC. Translation: CASSSPGQGAYGYTF.

The chain recombines TRBV4-1 with TRBJ1-3; D not resolved. The V gene lost 4 bases and the J gene lost 2 bases, with 12 bases spanning the gap. Germline CDR1 reads MGHRA; CDR2 reads YSYEKL. The CDR3 is 15 residues long. CDR3 coding DNA: TGCGCCAGCAGCCCAAACGCGGCTACTGGAAACACCATATATTTT. Amino acids: CASSPNAATGNTIYF.